This T cell receptor (beta chain) was sequenced for a study of T-cell memory formation after mild COVID-19. Each CDR3 protein is one row after TCRdb ran MiXCR on the 5' RACE reads. This sample yields 85,000 to 120,000 distinct CDR3 sequences, of which 9.5% to 15% are seen a single time; 25% to 35% belongs to the top ten. CDR1 and CDR2 from the germline V gene are SQVTM and ANQGSEA. The V end lost 5 bases, the J end lost 6 bases, and 13 bases lay between the germline ends. The CDR3 sequence is 12 residues long. The V call is TRBV29-1, the J call TRBJ1-2, with TRBD1 as a possible D gene (5 bases). The sequence was collected from an adult woman who had mild COVID-19 (a few samples of this study predate the infection). Cell type and time point are not known. The sample taken for sequencing was PBMCs or a T cell subset sorted from them (not recorded which). CDR3 sequence: CSVPWGNDGYTF. CDR3 DNA: TGCAGCGTTCCTTGGGGGAATGATGGCTACACCTTC.